The clone carrying this T cell receptor beta chain was observed a single time. Its antigen is not identified. These data come from a study of brain T cells in children with intractable seizures. Sequencing was limited to surgery cases with top T cell transcript signatures in brain tissue. Points from the study as a whole: Only CDR3 sequence similarity suggested viral specificity, without known HCMV serostatus. Absence of clones before surgery may stem from lower sequencing depth.

Libraries were prepared by immunoSEQ multiplex PCR; TCRdb keeps only in-frame clonotypes and omits some of them. Here the sample spans about 80,000 clones, 90% to 95% being singletons. The CDR3 is 14 residues long. Germline assignment: CDR1 SNHLY and CDR2 FYNNEI. With 7 bases removed from V and 3 bases from J, the gap between germline ends came to 16 bases. This specimen consisted of peripheral blood, obtained at surgery. The chain carries TRBV2 and TRBJ2-7; weak D call: TRBD2 (6 bases). The sequence came from a girl aged 2 to 9 with Rasmussen encephalitis and intractable seizures. The CDR3 is CASKPGLPNYEQYF. The CDR3 region has the DNA TGTGCCAGCAAACCGGGACTTCCTAACTACGAGCAGTACTTC.